Below are 27 T cell receptor beta chains sequenced from a single sample in a study of T cell changes during pregnancy in multiple sclerosis. Profiled with immunoSEQ multiplex PCR; TCRdb holds only in-frame clones, not every one. Here the sample spans 70,000 to 90,000 clones, about nine tenths being singletons. The sequences come from PBMCs, collected in the first trimester of pregnancy. The receptors were sampled from a female donor in good health, serving as a control in a pregnancy study. Some clones in this sample may be carry-over from other donors' samples.

V is TRBV7-8 and J is TRBJ1-1; no definite D call. V dropped 5 bases and J dropped 3 bases, with 16 bases sitting between them. CDR3 length: 15 residues. Germline assignment: CDR1 SGHVS and CDR2 FQNEAQ. The CDR3 nucleotides read TGTGCCAGCAGCCTCACACGGGGTAGGTACACTGAAGCTTTCTTT. Translated, it gives CASSLTRGRYTEAFF.

This rearrangement joins TRBV4-3 to TRBJ2-1; 12 nucleotides line up with TRBD1. Losses at the gene ends were 0 bases for V and 7 bases for J; bases not matched to a gene: 10. The CDR3 consists of 18 residues. CDR1 and CDR2 (germline): LGHNA, YSLEER. The CDR3 sequence is CASSQDNPGTGGRNEQFF. The CDR3 bases are TGCGCCAGCAGCCAAGATAACCCCGGGACAGGGGGCCGGAATGAGCAGTTCTTC.

J is TRBJ2-5 and V is TRBV5-1, with a possible D match to TRBD2 (5 bases). Germline V gene lookup returns CDR1 SGHRS and CDR2 YFSETQ. V was pared by 6 bases and J by 2 bases, with 17 bases between. The CDR3 runs to 15 residues. The CDR3 spells CASIPSSGRQETQYF. As DNA, the CDR3 is TGCGCCAGCATCCCCTCGAGCGGAAGGCAAGAGACCCAGTACTTC.

The chain has TRBV28 and TRBJ1-1; D gene ambiguous. This CDR3 comprises 13 residues. Germline CDR1 MDHEN, CDR2 SYDVKM. The V end lost 7 bases, the J end lost 1 base, and 10 bases lay between the germline ends. CDR3 in DNA: TGTGCCAGCAATCTACGGAGGAACACTGAAGCTTTCTTT. As protein: CASNLRRNTEAFF.

V gene TRBV2 combines with J gene TRBJ1-3; tentative D call: TRBD1 (6 bases). The germline V gene encodes CDR1 SNHLY and CDR2 FYNNEI. V was pared by 4 bases and J by 5 bases, with 18 bases between. CDR3 size: 16 residues. In DNA form, the CDR3 reads TGTGCCAGCAGTGCCCTGGGCGGGGGCCGGCGAAACACCATATATTTT. Translation gives CASSALGGGRRNTIYF.

The gene calls are TRBV10-3 and TRBJ2-7; weak D call: TRBD1 (6 bases). The V and J ends lost 10 bases and 4 bases respectively, with 11 bases between them. The CDR3 extends over 11 amino acids. From germline, CDR1 is ENHRY and CDR2 SYGVKD. This CDR3 reads CATGTSYEQYF. For the CDR3, the DNA is TGTGCCACTGGGACATCTTACGAGCAGTACTTC.

The V gene is TRBV7-2, the J gene TRBJ1-1, with no clear D. The V gene's germline CDR1 is SGHTA and CDR2 FQGNSA. Trimming removed 3 bases from V and 0 bases from J, with 2 bases in between. The CDR3 has 12 amino acids. This chain's CDR3 is CASSFMNTEAFF. The CDR3 DNA sequence: TGTGCCAGCAGCTTTATGAACACTGAAGCTTTCTTT.

The chain employs TRBV5-4 and TRBJ2-6; TRBD1 might be the D (7 bases). The CDR3 spans 17 residues. Germline V gives CDR1 SGHNT, CDR2 YYREEE (reference sequence). V shed 2 bases and J shed 3 bases, with 15 bases lying between them. The chain's CDR3 is CASSLARGTYGANVLTF. The CDR3 DNA sequence: TGTGCCAGCAGCTTAGCCAGGGGGACTTATGGGGCCAACGTCCTGACTTTC. Together with reference TRBV5-4 and TRBJ2-6, the CDR3 gives the full variable domain: ETGVTQSPTHLIKTRGQQVTLRCSSQSGHNTVSWYQQALGQGPQFIFQYYREEENGRGNFPPRFSGLQFPNYSSELNVNALELDDSALYLCASSLARGTYGANVLTFGAGSRLTVL.

This chain connects TRBV5-1 to TRBJ1-6; 7 bases line up with TRBD1. V dropped 0 bases and J dropped 7; count of bases not matched to a gene: 1. In germline, CDR1 is SGHRS, CDR2 YFSETQ. CDR3 length: 14 amino acids. In DNA form, the CDR3 reads TGCGCCAGCAGCTTGGGACAGGGAAATTCACCCCTCCACTTT. Amino acid sequence: CASSLGQGNSPLHF.

This clone was counted between two and nine times. The chain is built from TRBV6-1 and TRBJ1-1; 11 bases agree with TRBD1. Germline CDR1 and CDR2: MNHNS and SASEGT. The CDR3 is made up of 15 amino acids. With V trimmed by 3 bases and J by 5 bases, 5 bases remained unmatched. The CDR3 reads CASSDGTGGVTEAFF. The DNA for the CDR3 is TGTGCCAGCAGTGATGGGACAGGGGGGGTAACTGAAGCTTTCTTT.

J is TRBJ2-1 and V is TRBV6-4; tentatively, D is TRBD1 (6 bases). The CDR3 has 13 residues. Trimming pared 9 bases from V and 6 bases from J, leaving 15 bases between. Germline lookup yields CDR1 MRHNA and CDR2 SNTAGT. The CDR3 region is CASPTDRTNEQFF. The CDR3 nucleotides are TGTGCCAGTCCGACAGACAGGACCAATGAGCAGTTCTTC.

The chain combines TRBV29-1 with TRBJ2-3, with TRBD2 matching over 9 bases. This CDR3 is 17 amino acids long. V was pared by 3 bases and J by 5 bases, with 15 bases of the junction left unmatched. The germline CDR1 and CDR2 sequences are SQVTM and ANQGSEA. This chain's CDR3 is CSVEGVGSGGRVDTQYF. CDR3 sequence (DNA): TGCAGCGTTGAGGGTGTAGGCAGCGGGGGGCGGGTAGATACGCAGTATTTT.

The chain couples TRBV9 to TRBJ2-1, with D tentatively TRBD1 (6 bases). V lost 0 bases, J lost 9 bases, and 22 bases lay in between. The CDR3 extends over 17 amino acids. The germline CDR1 and CDR2 sequences are SGDLS and YYNGEE. The chain's CDR3 is CASSVASNRAPVGEQFF. The DNA for the CDR3 is TGTGCCAGCAGCGTAGCTAGTAACAGGGCTCCGGTCGGTGAGCAGTTCTTC.

The CDR3 sequence is CASSRRGYSYEQYF. The DNA of the CDR3 is TGTGCCAGTAGCAGGAGGGGTTACTCCTACGAGCAGTACTTC. V and J are TRBV19 and TRBJ2-7; D is possibly TRBD2 (6 bases). Trimming removed 6 bases at V and 0 bases at J, with 12 bases between. The CDR3 covers 14 residues. Germline-derived CDR1 and CDR2 are LNHDA and SQIVND (reference sequence).

The chain has TRBV7-8 and TRBJ2-7, with a possible D match to TRBD1 (6 bases). CDR3 length: 14 amino acids. The V gene lost 5 bases and the J gene lost 3 bases, with 14 bases spanning the gap. Germline CDR1 SGHVS, CDR2 FQNEAQ. CDR3 DNA sequence: TGTGCCAGCAGCCCAGAGGGACAAGTCTACGAGCAGTACTTC. The encoded protein is CASSPEGQVYEQYF.

The rearrangement uses TRBV5-4 and TRBJ2-7; D gene unclear. The CDR3 is made up of 14 amino acids. Trimming took off 0 bases at V and 2 bases at J, with 9 bases between the two ends. The germline CDR1 and CDR2 sequences are SGHNT and YYREEE (reference sequence). CDR3 loop: CASSLDPGTYEQYF. The DNA for the CDR3 is TGTGCCAGCAGCTTGGACCCAGGAACCTACGAGCAGTACTTC. The complete variable domain, with remaining parts taken from reference TRBV5-4 and TRBJ2-7, reads ETGVTQSPTHLIKTRGQQVTLRCSSQSGHNTVSWYQQALGQGPQFIFQYYREEENGRGNFPPRFSGLQFPNYSSELNVNALELDDSALYLCASSLDPGTYEQYFGPGTRLTVT.

The chain carries TRBV2 and TRBJ2-3; a possible D gene is TRBD2 (5 bases). V lost 8 bases to trimming and J lost 0 bases, with 12 bases between them. The length of the CDR3 is 14 residues. The germline V gene has CDR1 SNHLY and CDR2 FYNNEI. CDR3 in DNA: TGTGCCAGCGAGGGTGCCCCTAGCACAGATACGCAGTATTTT. Residues: CASEGAPSTDTQYF. Full variable domain (remainder filled in from reference TRBV2 and TRBJ2-3): EPEVTQTPSHQVTQMGQEVILRCVPISNHLYFYWYRQILGQKVEFLVSFYNNEISEKSEIFDDQFSVERPDGSNFTLKIRSTKLEDSAMYFCASEGAPSTDTQYFGPGTRLTVL.

This clone came up once. V usage is TRBV6-4 and J usage is TRBJ1-5; D remains unclear. Trimming removed 3 bases from V and 0 bases from J, with 9 bases in between. This CDR3 has 15 residues. Germline V lookup: CDR1 MRHNA, CDR2 SNTAGT. CDR3 region: CASSETSYSNQPQHF. The CDR3 coding sequence is TGTGCCAGCAGTGAGACATCTTATAGCAATCAGCCCCAGCATTTT.

This clone was counted only a few times. The V call is TRBV6-6, the J call TRBJ1-6; no clear D. The CDR3 contains 16 residues. The V end was cut by 7 bases, the J end by 5 bases, with 18 bases between. Germline V CDR1 and CDR2: MNHNY, SVGAGI (reference sequence). This chain's CDR3 is CASIRQRGPNNSPLHF. Here the CDR3 DNA reads TGTGCCAGCATTCGTCAAAGAGGTCCCAATAATTCACCCCTCCACTTT.

This chain joins TRBV28 and TRBJ2-2; a weak D match, TRBD2 (6 bases). The V end was cut by 8 bases, the J end by 1 base, with 11 bases between. Germline CDR1 reads MDHEN; CDR2 reads SYDVKM. The CDR3 spans 14 residues. CDR3 sequence reads: CASGGTVNTGELFF. The CDR3 bases are TGTGCCAGCGGAGGGACGGTGAACACCGGGGAGCTGTTTTTT. Using reference TRBV28 and TRBJ2-2 for the parts outside the CDR3, the full variable domain is DVKVTQSSRYLVKRTGEKVFLECVQDMDHENMFWYRQDPGLGLRLIYFSYDVKMKEKGDIPEGYSVSREKKERFSLILESASTNQTSMYLCASGGTVNTGELFFGEGSRLTVL.

The V call is TRBV4-3, the J call TRBJ1-5; tentatively, D is TRBD1 (6 bases). The germline V gene has CDR1 LGHNA and CDR2 YSLEER. The V gene lost 1 base and the J gene lost 3 bases, with 10 bases spanning the gap. The CDR3 has 15 residues. DNA of the CDR3: TGCGCCAGCAGCCAAGGGCAGGGGAACAATCAGCCCCAGCATTTT. Protein sequence: CASSQGQGNNQPQHF.

The chain has TRBV6-5 and TRBJ2-7; perhaps TRBD1 as D (6 bases). Germline lookup yields CDR1 MNHEY and CDR2 SVGAGI. Trimming pared 0 bases from V and 6 bases from J, leaving 9 bases between. The CDR3 totals 13 residues. The CDR3 DNA sequence: TGTGCCAGCAGTTACTCACAGGGTGCCGAGCAGTACTTC. Its protein is CASSYSQGAEQYF.

This clone has more than one count but fewer than ten. The chain combines TRBV28 with TRBJ1-2; 7 nucleotides line up with TRBD1. The CDR3 is 14 residues long. V lost 5 bases, J lost 4 bases, and 7 bases stayed unmatched. Germline loops: CDR1 MDHEN, CDR2 SYDVKM. This CDR3 is CASSRPTGLYGYTF. The DNA for the CDR3 is TGTGCCAGCAGTCGACCGACAGGGCTCTATGGCTACACCTTC.

The rearrangement links TRBV5-1 to TRBJ2-1, with D possibly matching TRBD1 (6 bases). The CDR3 totals 15 residues. The V gene lost 2 bases and the J gene lost 6 bases, with 15 bases spanning the gap. The V gene's germline CDR1 is SGHRS and CDR2 YFSETQ. The CDR3 here is CASSFEGGVINEQFF. CDR3 DNA: TGCGCCAGCAGCTTTGAAGGGGGAGTTATCAATGAGCAGTTCTTC.

V and J are TRBV4-2 and TRBJ2-3; D call uncertain. This CDR3 is built from 14 residues. The V gene lost 4 bases and the J gene lost 6 bases, with 14 bases spanning the gap. Germline CDR1 reads LGHNA; CDR2 reads YNFKEQ. CDR3 DNA sequence: TGTGCCAGCAGCCGCCCGACACCACTGGATACGCAGTATTTT. It yields the protein CASSRPTPLDTQYF.

The rearrangement joins TRBV27 to TRBJ2-5; possibly TRBD1 for D (6 bases). The J call is in doubt because the DNA end fits TRBJ2-7 better. Germline V gives CDR1 MNHEY, CDR2 SMNVEV (reference sequence). This CDR3 comprises 14 residues. The CDR3 region is CASSTPGASREQYF. CDR3 DNA: TGTGCCAGCAGCACACCAGGGGCTAGCCGCGAGCAGTACTTC.

A single count supports this clone. The chain recombines TRBV10-3 with TRBJ1-5; 8 positions match TRBD1. Per germline, CDR1 ENHRY and CDR2 SYGVKD. V gave up 0 bases and J gave up 6 bases; unmatched junction bases: 7. The CDR3 consists of 16 residues. The CDR3 spells CAISESDRGLSQPQHF. The CDR3 DNA is TGTGCCATCAGTGAGTCAGACAGGGGATTAAGTCAGCCCCAGCATTTT.